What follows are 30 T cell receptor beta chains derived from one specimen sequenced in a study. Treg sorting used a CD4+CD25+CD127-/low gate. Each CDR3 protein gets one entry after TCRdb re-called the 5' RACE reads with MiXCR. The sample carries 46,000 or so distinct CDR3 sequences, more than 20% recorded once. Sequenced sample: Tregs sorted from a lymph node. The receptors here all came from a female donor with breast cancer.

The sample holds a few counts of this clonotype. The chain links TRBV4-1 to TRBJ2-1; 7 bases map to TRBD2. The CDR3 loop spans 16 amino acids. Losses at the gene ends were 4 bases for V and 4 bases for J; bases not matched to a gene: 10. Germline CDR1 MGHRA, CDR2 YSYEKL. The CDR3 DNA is TGCGCCAGCAGCCCGACGGGTAGCGGGTTGTACAATGAGCAGTTCTTC. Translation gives CASSPTGSGLYNEQFF.

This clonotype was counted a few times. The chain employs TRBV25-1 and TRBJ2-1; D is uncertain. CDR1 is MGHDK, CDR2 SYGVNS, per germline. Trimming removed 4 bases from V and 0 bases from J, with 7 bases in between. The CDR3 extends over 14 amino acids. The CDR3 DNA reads TGTGCCAGCAGTGGAGATAGCTCCTACAATGAGCAGTTCTTC. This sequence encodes CASSGDSSYNEQFF.

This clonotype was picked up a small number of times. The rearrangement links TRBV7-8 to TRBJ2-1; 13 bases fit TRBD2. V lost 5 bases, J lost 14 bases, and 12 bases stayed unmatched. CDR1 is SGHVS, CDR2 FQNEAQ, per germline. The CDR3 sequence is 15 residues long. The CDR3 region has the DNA TGTGCCAGCAGCATTAGCAGGACTAGCGGGAGTCTCAAGTTCTTC. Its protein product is CASSISRTSGSLKFF.

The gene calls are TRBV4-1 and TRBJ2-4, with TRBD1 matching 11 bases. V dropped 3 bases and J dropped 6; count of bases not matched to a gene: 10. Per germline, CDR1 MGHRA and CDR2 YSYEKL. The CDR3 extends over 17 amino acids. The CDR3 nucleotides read TGCGCCAGCAGCCACGAGGGGACAGGGGGGTTGAGAAACATTCAGTACTTC. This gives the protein CASSHEGTGGLRNIQYF.

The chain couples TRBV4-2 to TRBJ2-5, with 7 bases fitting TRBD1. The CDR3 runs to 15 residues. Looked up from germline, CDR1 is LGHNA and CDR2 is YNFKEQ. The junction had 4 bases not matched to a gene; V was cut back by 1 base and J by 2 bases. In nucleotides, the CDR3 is TGTGCCAGCAGCCAAGGTCCGGGACAGCAAGAGACCCAGTACTTC. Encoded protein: CASSQGPGQQETQYF.

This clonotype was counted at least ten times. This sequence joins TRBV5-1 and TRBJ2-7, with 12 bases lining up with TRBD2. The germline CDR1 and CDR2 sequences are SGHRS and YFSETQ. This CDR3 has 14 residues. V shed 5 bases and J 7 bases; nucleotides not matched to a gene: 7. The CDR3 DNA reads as TGCGCCAGCAGAAGACTAGCGGGAGTAGGGGAGCAGTACTTC. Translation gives CASRRLAGVGEQYF.

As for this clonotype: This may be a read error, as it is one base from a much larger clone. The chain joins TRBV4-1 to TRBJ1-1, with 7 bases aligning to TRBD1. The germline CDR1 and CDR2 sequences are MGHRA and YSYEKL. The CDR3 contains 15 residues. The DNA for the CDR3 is TGCGCCAGCAGCCAGACGGGACAGCTGAACACTGAAGTTTTCTTT. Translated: CASSQTGQLNTEVFF.

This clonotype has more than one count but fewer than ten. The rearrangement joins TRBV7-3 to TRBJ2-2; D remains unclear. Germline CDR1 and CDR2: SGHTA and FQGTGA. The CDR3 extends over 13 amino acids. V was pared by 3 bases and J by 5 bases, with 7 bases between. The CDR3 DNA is TGTGCCAGCAGCTTTTCCCTTACCGGGGAGCTGTTTTTT. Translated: CASSFSLTGELFF.

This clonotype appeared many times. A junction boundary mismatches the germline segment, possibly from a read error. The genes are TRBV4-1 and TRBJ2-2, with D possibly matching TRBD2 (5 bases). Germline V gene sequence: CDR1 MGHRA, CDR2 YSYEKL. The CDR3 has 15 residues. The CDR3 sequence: CASNIKYGNSGELFF. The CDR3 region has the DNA TGCGCCAGCAACATAAAATACGGGAACTCCGGGGAGCTGTTTTTT.

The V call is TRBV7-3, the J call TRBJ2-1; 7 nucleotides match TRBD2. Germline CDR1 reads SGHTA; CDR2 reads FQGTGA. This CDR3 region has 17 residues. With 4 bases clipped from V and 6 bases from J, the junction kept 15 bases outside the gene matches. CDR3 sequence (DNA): TGTGCCAGCAGCTCCGGGGGGTCTAGAACGTCCAGCAATGAGCAGTTCTTC. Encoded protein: CASSSGGSRTSSNEQFF.

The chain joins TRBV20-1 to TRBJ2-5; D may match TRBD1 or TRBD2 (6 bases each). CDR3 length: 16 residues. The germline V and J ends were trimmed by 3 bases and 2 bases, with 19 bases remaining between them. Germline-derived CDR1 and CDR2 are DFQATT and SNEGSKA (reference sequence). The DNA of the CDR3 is TGCAGTGCTAGGGGGGGTAATCCGGGACAACAAGAGACCCAGTACTTC. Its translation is CSARGGNPGQQETQYF.

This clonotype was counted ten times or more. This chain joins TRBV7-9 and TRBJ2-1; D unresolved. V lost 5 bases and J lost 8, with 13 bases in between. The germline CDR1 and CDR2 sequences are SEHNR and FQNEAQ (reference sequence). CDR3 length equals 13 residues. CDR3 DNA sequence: TGTGCCAGCAGCCTCCAAGACCGGGATGAGCAGTTCTTC. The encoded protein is CASSLQDRDEQFF.

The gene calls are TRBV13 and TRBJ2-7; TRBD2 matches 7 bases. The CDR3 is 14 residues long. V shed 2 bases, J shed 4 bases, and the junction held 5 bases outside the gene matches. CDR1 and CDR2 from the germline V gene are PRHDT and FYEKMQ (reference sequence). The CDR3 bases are TGTGCCAGCAGCTTACCGGGGGGAATTTACGAGCAGTACTTC. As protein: CASSLPGGIYEQYF.

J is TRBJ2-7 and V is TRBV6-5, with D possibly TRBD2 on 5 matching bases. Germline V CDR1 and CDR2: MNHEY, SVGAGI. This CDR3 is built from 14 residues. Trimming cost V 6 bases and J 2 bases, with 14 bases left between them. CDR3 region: CASSHGESTYEQYF. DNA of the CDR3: TGTGCCAGCAGCCACGGGGAGTCCACCTACGAGCAGTACTTC.

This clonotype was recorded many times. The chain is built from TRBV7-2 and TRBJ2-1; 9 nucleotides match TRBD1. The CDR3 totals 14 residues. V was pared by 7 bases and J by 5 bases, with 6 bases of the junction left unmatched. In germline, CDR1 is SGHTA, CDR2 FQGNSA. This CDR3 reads CASKEGQGNNEQFF. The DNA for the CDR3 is TGTGCCAGCAAAGAGGGACAGGGAAACAATGAGCAGTTCTTC.

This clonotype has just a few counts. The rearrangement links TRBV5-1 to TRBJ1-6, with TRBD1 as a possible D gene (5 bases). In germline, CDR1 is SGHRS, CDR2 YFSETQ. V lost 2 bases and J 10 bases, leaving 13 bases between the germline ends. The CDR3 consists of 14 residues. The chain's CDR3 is CASSLSSGASPLHF. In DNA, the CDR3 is TGCGCCAGCAGCTTATCGAGTGGGGCCTCACCCCTCCACTTT.

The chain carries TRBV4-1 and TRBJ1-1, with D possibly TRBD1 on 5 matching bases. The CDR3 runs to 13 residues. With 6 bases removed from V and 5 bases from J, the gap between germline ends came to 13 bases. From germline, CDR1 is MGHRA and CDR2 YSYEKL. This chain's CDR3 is CASRDTRGTEAFF. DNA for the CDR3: TGCGCCAGCAGAGACACTAGGGGAACTGAAGCTTTCTTT.

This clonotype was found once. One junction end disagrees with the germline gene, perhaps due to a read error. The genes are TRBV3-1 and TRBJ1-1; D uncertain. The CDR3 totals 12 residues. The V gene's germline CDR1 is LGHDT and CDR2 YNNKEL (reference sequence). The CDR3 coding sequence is TGTGCCAGCAGCATGATGGCCACTGAGGCTTTCTTT. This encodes CASSMMATEAFF.

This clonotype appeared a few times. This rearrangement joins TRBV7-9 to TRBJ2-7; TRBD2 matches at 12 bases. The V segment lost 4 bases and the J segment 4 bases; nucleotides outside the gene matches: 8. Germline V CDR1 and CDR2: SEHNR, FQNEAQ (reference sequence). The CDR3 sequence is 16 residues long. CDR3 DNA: TGTGCCAGCAGCTCCCGGACTAGCGGGAAGACGTACGAGCAGTACTTC. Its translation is CASSSRTSGKTYEQYF. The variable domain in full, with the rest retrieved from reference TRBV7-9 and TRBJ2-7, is DTGVSQNPRHKITKRGQNVTFRCDPISEHNRLYWYRQTLGQGPEFLTYFQNEAQLEKSRLLSDRFSAERPKGSFSTLEIQRTEQGDSAMYLCASSSRTSGKTYEQYFGPGTRLTVT.

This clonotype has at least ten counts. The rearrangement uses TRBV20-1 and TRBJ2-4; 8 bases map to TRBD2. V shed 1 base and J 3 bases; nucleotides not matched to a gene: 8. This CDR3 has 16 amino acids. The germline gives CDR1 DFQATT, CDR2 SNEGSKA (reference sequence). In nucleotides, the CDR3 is TGCAGTGCTAGAGTCCCAGGAGCGGGAGTCAAAAACATTCAGTACTTC. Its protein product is CSARVPGAGVKNIQYF.

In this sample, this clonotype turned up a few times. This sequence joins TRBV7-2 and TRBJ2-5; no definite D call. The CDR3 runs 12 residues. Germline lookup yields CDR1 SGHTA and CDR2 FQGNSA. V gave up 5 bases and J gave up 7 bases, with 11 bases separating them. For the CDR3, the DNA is TGTGCCAGCAGCCTCCCTGTTGGGACCCAGTACTTC. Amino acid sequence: CASSLPVGTQYF.

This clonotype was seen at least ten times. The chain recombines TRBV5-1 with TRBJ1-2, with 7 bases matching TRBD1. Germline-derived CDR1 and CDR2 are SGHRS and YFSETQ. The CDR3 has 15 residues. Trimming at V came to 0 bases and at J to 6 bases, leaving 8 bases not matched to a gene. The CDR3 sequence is CASSLAARDSHGYTF. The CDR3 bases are TGCGCCAGCAGCTTGGCCGCCCGGGACAGTCATGGCTACACCTTC.

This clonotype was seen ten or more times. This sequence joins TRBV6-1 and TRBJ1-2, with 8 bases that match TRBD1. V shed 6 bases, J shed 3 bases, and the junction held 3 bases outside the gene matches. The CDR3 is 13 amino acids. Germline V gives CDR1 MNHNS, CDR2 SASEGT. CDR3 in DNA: TGTGCCAGCAGGGGACAGGACTACTATGGCTACACCTTC. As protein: CASRGQDYYGYTF.

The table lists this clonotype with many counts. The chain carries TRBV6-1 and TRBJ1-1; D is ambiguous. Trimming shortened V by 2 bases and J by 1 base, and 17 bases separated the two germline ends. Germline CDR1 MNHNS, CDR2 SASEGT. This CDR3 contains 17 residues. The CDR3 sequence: CASSEPSFFGENTEAFF. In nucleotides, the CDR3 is TGTGCCAGCAGTGAACCTTCGTTTTTTGGCGAGAACACTGAAGCTTTCTTT.

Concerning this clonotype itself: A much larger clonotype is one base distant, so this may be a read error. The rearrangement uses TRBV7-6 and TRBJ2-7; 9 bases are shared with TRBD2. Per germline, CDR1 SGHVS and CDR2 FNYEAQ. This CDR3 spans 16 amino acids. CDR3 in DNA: TGTGCCAGCAGCTTATCGGCCGGGACTAGCAAGTACGAGCGGTACTTC. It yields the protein CASSLSAGTSKYERYF.

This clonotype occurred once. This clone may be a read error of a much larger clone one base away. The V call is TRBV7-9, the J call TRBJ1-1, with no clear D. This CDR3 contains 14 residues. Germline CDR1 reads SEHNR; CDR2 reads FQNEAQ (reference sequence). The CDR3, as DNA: TGTACCAGCAGCTTTTCGGGAATGAACACTGAAGCTTTCTTT. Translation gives CTSSFSGMNTEAFF.

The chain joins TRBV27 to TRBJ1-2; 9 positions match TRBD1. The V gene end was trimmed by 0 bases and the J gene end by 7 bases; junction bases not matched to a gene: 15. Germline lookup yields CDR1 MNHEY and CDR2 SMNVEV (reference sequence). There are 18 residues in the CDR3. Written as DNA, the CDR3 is TGTGCCAGCAGTTTATCCGGCGGACAGGGGATTCTTGTTGCTGGCTACACCTTC. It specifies CASSLSGGQGILVAGYTF.

The chain's CDR3 is CASSGYRGQGYGYTF. The CDR3 DNA is TGTGCCAGCAGCGGTTATCGGGGGCAGGGCTATGGCTACACCTTC. The chain combines TRBV9 with TRBJ1-2; maybe TRBD1 (6 bases). CDR3 length equals 15 residues. Germline lookup yields CDR1 SGDLS and CDR2 YYNGEE. Trimming removed 3 bases at V and 4 bases at J, with 16 bases between.

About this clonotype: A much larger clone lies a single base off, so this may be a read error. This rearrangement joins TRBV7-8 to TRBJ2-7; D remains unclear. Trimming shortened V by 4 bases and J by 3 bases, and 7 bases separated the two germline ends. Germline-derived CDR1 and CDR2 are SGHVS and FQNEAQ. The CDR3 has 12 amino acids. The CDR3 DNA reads TGTGCCAGCAGCTCAGCAGACTACGAGCAGTACTTC. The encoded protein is CASSSADYEQYF.

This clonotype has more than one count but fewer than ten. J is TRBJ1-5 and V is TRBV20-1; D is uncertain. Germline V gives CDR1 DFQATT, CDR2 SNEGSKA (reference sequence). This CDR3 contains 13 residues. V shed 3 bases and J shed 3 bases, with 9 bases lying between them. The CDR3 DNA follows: TGCAGTGCTAGTGGTCCTTACAATCAGCCCCAGCATTTT. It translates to CSASGPYNQPQHF.